A selection of T cell receptor beta chains follows, all from one sample in a study of blood T cell repertoires in COVID-19. This table comes from immunoSEQ multiplex PCR, and its TCRdb copy is limited to in-frame clones, with some not included. This table holds 300,000 or so clones, 70% to 90% found once. Specimen: peripheral blood. These receptors all come from a woman aged 50 to 60 who had recovered from COVID-19. CDR3s leave out the opening cysteine and the closing phenylalanine or tryptophan.

TRBV12-3/TRBV12-4,TRBJ1-6,ASSFNGNSPLH
TRBV19,TRBJ2-1,ASSIRREGLWEQF
TRBV10-3,TRBJ1-2,AIRGRTGEVGYT
TRBV7-2,TRBJ2-4,ASALHPGTIKNIQY
TRBV7-2,TRBJ2-3,ASSLVSAAGDTQY
TRBV11-1,TRBJ1-2,ASSLGASGYT
TRBV10-3,TRBJ2-2,ASKTVGDAGGELF
TRBV27,TRBJ2-1,ASSPRGGGNEQF
TRBV5-4,TRBJ1-6,ASRGTYNSPLH
TRBV11-2,TRBJ1-1,ASSPGAGVLNTEAF
TRBV5-1,TRBJ1-1,ASTLKVPGTTEAF